These T cell receptor beta chains were read from a single sample in a study of vaccination and CD4 T cells after COVID-19. These receptors lack a known antigen. In TCRdb, the PCR reads were re-called with MiXCR into one record per CDR3 protein. The sample includes fewer than 18,000 distinct CDR3 sequences, roughly 58% of them seen just once. The sequenced material came from CD4+ T cells from blood, cultured in vitro. These receptors were obtained from a human donor who had recovered from COVID-19. The CDR3 runs from the conserved cysteine through the conserved F or W. D genes are given only for firm matches. Rows give clone size only sometimes, using once, few, many, or a class for an expanded clone.

j_call	v_call	clone_size	d_call	cdr3_nt	cdr3_aa
TRBJ2-3	TRBV29-1	few	TRBD2	TGCAGCGTTGAACTAGCGGGGGGCACAGATACGCAGTATTTT	CSVELAGGTDTQYF
TRBJ1-1	TRBV28	.	.	TGTGCCAGCAGTAAAAGCGCAGGAATCGAATATAGAGCTTTCTTT	CASSKSAGIEYRAFF
TRBJ1-2	TRBV20-1	few	.	TGCAGTGCTAGCCTTCAGTCAAAGGGCTACACCTTC	CSASLQSKGYTF
TRBJ2-7	TRBV6-5	.	TRBD1	TGTGCCAGCAGTTACTCGTCCGGGACAGGTTCCTACGAGCAGTACTTC	CASSYSSGTGSYEQYF
TRBJ1-1	TRBV6-1	.	TRBD1	TGTGCCAGCAGGGACAGGATGAACACTGAAGCTTTCTTT	CASRDRMNTEAFF
TRBJ1-1	TRBV6-5	few	.	TGTGCCAGCAGTTCCTCTCAGGGGAACACTGAAGCTTTCTTT	CASSSSQGNTEAFF
TRBJ1-1	TRBV20-1	once	.	TGCAGTGCCCGGACATCTTGGAACACTGAAGCTTTCTTT	CSARTSWNTEAFF
TRBJ1-1	TRBV5-1	.	TRBD1	TGCGCCAGCAGCTTGGGACCTACAGGGGGTAAAATGATTGAAGCTTTCTTT	CASSLGPTGGKMIEAFF
TRBJ2-2	TRBV6-1	.	TRBD2	TGTGCCAGCAGCGCCACGGGACTAGCCGGGACCGCGAACACCGGGGAGCTGTTTTTT	CASSATGLAGTANTGELFF
TRBJ1-2	TRBV21-1	medium-sized	.	TGTGCCAGCAGCAAAGTAAGGGGGGCGAATATTCGTAACTATGGCTACACCTTC	CASSKVRGANIRNYGYTF
TRBJ2-2	TRBV2	few	.	TGTGCCAGCAGTGCAGGGGCGGTCACCGGGGAGCTGTTTTTT	CASSAGAVTGELFF
TRBJ2-2	TRBV2	.	.	TGTGCCAGCATTAGCCTCAGGGTGACCGGGGAGCTGTTTTTT	CASISLRVTGELFF
TRBJ2-7	TRBV28	.	.	TGTGCCAGTGGGAGCTCCTACGAGCAGTACTTC	CASGSSYEQYF
TRBJ1-3	TRBV6-5	.	TRBD1	TGTGCCAGCAGTTCCCGAATACAGGGGGCTGGAAACACCATATATTTT	CASSSRIQGAGNTIYF
TRBJ2-5	TRBV4-1	.	.	TGCGCCAGCAGCCAAGTTATGGGGGAGACCCAGTACTTC	CASSQVMGETQYF
TRBJ1-1	TRBV6-1	few	TRBD1	TGTGCCAGCAGTCTCCGGGACAGGAACACTGAAGCTTTCTTT	CASSLRDRNTEAFF
TRBJ1-5	TRBV7-2	.	.	TGTGCCAGCAGCTTAGTGGGAATGGGGGCCCAGCATTTT	CASSLVGMGAQHF
TRBJ1-1	TRBV12-3/TRBV12-4	.	.	TGTGCCAGCAGTTTAGACAGGACCACTGAAGCTTTCTTT	CASSLDRTTEAFF
TRBJ2-7	TRBV28	.	.	TGTGCCAGCACCCAGAGAAGGGGCGAGCAGTACTTC	CASTQRRGEQYF
TRBJ1-2	TRBV24-1	medium-sized	.	TGTGCCACCAGTGAAGGTAACTATGGCTACACCTTC	CATSEGNYGYTF
TRBJ1-2	TRBV20-1	.	.	TGCAGTGCTAGAGATCGGCCAGGGGCCAATGGCTACACCTTC	CSARDRPGANGYTF
TRBJ1-1	TRBV4-2	few	.	TGTGCCAGCAGCCAATCAAGGGGCGGTCACACTGAAGCTTTCTTT	CASSQSRGGHTEAFF
TRBJ2-2	TRBV6-5	.	.	TGTGCCAGCAGGGGGGGCGCTCGGAACACCGGGGAGCTGTTTTTT	CASRGGARNTGELFF
TRBJ2-7	TRBV9	once	TRBD2	TGTGCCAGCAGCCCTAGCGGGAGCGGGCCCGAGCAGTACTTC	CASSPSGSGPEQYF
TRBJ1-1	TRBV29-1	medium-sized	TRBD1	TGCAGCGCCTTAAGGGACAGCAAGTTAGGTGGCACTGAAGCTTTCTTT	CSALRDSKLGGTEAFF
TRBJ1-2	TRBV29-1	.	.	TGCAGCGTCGCTGTAAACTATGGCTACACCTTC	CSVAVNYGYTF
TRBJ1-5	TRBV7-9	.	.	TGTGCCAGCAGCTCGGGGGTGGGGGGTCGGAGCAATCAGCCCCAGCATTTT	CASSSGVGGRSNQPQHF
TRBJ1-5	TRBV6-2/TRBV6-3	few	.	TGTGCCAGCCAACAAGGGGGACCGAATCAGCCCCAGCATTTT	CASQQGGPNQPQHF
TRBJ1-1	TRBV18	.	.	TGTGCCAGCTCACCGGGGGGGGCGACGAACACTGAAGCTTTCTTT	CASSPGGATNTEAFF
TRBJ2-2	TRBV7-2	.	.	TGTGCCAGCAGGGGACCCATGAACACCGGGGAGCTGTTTTTT	CASRGPMNTGELFF
TRBJ2-5	TRBV10-3	few	TRBD2	TGTGCCATCAGTGAGACCGGACTAGCGGGTCAAGAGACCCAGTACTTC	CAISETGLAGQETQYF
TRBJ2-4	TRBV6-1	.	TRBD2	TGTGCCAGCAGTGCGCTTGGGACTAGCGGGAGGCTCAAAAACATTCAGTACTTC	CASSALGTSGRLKNIQYF
TRBJ2-7	TRBV27	.	TRBD2	TGTGCCAGCAGTTTAGACCCTAGCGGGAGCTCCTACGAGCAGTACTTC	CASSLDPSGSSYEQYF
TRBJ2-7	TRBV20-1	.	TRBD1	TGCAGTGCTAGAGAAATAGGGACAGGTAACGAGCAGTACTTC	CSAREIGTGNEQYF
TRBJ2-7	TRBV25-1	.	TRBD2	TGTGCCAGCAGTGAATTGGGTAGCGGGAGCTTCGACGAGCAGTACTTC	CASSELGSGSFDEQYF
TRBJ2-7	TRBV6-1	medium-sized	TRBD2	TGTGCCAGCAGTCCCAGGGGGCGACTAGCGGGGTCCTACGAGCAGTACTTC	CASSPRGRLAGSYEQYF
TRBJ1-1	TRBV11-1	few	.	TGTGCCAGCAGCTTGGGGGGTAACACTGAAGCTTTCTTT	CASSLGGNTEAFF
TRBJ1-6	TRBV19	.	TRBD1	TGTGCCAGTAGTTCAGGGGGACGGACCTATAATTCACCCCTCCACTTT	CASSSGGRTYNSPLHF
TRBJ1-6	TRBV7-9	few	TRBD1	TGTGCCAGCAGCCCAACGGGACAGGGGAATAATTCACCCCTCCACTTT	CASSPTGQGNNSPLHF
TRBJ2-1	TRBV19	.	.	TGTGCCAGTAGTATGAGTGTCCCCAATGAGCAGTTCTTC	CASSMSVPNEQFF